This T cell receptor beta chain was documented in a study of T cell responses to AZD1222 COVID-19 vaccine. Study-wide context: Pooling was applied to second doses at about 4 or about 12 weeks.

There are 15 residues in the CDR3. Germline values: CDR1 KGHSH, CDR2 LQKENI. J lost 2 bases, V lost 4 bases, and 3 bases had no gene match. This clone was detected a few times. The data were produced by immunoSEQ multiplex PCR, yet TCRdb's version contains in-frame clones alone and is incomplete. The data contain over 120,000 clones, 80% to 95% of them singletons. The receptor was isolated from an adult in good health. The specimen was peripheral blood, collected on day 0 of AZD1222 vaccination. The chain carries TRBV18 and TRBJ1-5, with TRBD1 matching 9 bases. The CDR3, as DNA: TGTGCCAGCTCACGTCGGGACAGGGGCAATCAGCCCCAGCATTTT. The encoded protein is CASSRRDRGNQPQHF.